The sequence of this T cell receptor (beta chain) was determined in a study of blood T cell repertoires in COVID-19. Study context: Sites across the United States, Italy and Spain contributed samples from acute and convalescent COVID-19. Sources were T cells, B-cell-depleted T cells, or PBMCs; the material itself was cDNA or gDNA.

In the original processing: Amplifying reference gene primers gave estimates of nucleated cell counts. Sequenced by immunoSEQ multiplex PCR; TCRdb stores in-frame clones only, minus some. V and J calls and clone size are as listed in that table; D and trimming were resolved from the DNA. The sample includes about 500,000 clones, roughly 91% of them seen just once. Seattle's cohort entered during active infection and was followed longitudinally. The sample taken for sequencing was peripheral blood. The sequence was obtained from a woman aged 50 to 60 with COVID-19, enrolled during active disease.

CDR3 bases: TGTGCCAGCAGCTCCCCGCGGACTATGAACACTGAAGCTTTCTTT. It yields the protein CASSSPRTMNTEAFF. V is TRBV6-5 and J is TRBJ1-1; no definite D call. V shed 6 bases and J shed 0 bases, with 14 bases lying between them. The CDR3 runs 15 residues. Germline V gives CDR1 MNHEY, CDR2 SVGAGI.